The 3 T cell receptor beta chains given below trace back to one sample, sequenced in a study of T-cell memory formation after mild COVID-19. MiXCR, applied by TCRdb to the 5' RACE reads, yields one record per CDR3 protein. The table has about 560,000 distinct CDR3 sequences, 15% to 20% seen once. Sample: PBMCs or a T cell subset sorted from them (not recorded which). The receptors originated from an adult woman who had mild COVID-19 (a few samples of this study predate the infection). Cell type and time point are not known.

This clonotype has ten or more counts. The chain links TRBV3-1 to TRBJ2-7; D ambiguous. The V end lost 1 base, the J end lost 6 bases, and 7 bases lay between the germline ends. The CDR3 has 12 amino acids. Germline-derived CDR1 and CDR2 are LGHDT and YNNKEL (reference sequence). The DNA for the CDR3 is TGTGCCAGCAGCCAAGCGGGCGTCGAGCAGTACTTC. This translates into CASSQAGVEQYF.

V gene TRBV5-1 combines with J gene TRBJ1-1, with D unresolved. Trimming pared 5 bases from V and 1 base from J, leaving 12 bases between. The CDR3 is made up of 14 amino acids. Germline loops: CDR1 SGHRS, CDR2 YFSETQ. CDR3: CASRSRSGNTEAFF. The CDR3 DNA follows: TGCGCCAGCAGGTCTCGGTCAGGGAACACTGAAGCTTTCTTT.

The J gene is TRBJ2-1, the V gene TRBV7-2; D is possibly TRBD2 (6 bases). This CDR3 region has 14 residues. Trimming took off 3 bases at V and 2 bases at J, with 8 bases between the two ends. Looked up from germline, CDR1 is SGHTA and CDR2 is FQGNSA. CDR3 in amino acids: CASSFTSTYNEQFF. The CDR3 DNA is TGTGCCAGCAGCTTCACTAGCACCTACAATGAGCAGTTCTTC.